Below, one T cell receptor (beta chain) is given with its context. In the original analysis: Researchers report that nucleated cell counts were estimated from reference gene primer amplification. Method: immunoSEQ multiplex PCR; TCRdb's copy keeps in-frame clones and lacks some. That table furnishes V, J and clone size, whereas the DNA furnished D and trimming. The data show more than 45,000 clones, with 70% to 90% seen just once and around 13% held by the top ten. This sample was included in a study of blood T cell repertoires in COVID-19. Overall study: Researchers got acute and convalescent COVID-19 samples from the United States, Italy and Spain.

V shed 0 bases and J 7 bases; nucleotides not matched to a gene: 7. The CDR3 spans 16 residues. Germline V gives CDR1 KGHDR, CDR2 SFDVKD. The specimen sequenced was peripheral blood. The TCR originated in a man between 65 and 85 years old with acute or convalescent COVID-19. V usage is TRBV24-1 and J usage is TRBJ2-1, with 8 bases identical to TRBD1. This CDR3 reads CATSDLPGGERNEQFF. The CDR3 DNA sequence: TGTGCCACCAGTGATTTGCCAGGGGGCGAACGGAATGAGCAGTTCTTC.